What follows are 24 T cell receptor beta chains derived from one specimen sequenced in a study of blood T cell dynamics during melanoma immunotherapy. Clones were sequenced by immunoSEQ multiplex PCR, and TCRdb holds only the in-frame ones, with some missing. The data show under 15,000 clones, 91% seen once. Time point defined: week 3, after first cycle of checkpoint inhibitor. The source material was effector memory CD8+ T cells from blood, sampled from a patient treated with checkpoint blockade. Source of these receptors: a human donor with melanoma.

This clone was picked up one time. The gene calls are TRBV19 and TRBJ2-3; the D is unclear. CDR1 is LNHDA and CDR2 is SQIVND in the germline V gene (reference sequence). With 5 bases removed from V and 6 bases from J, the gap between germline ends came to 12 bases. This CDR3 has 13 amino acids. The CDR3 region has the DNA TGTGCCAGTAGTGATCTGGGATCCGATACGCAGTATTTT. Translating gives CASSDLGSDTQYF.

J is TRBJ2-7 and V is TRBV28, with D maybe TRBD2 (5 bases). V was shortened by 5 bases and J by 6 bases, with 17 bases between the two germline ends. CDR1 and CDR2 from the germline V gene are MDHEN and SYDVKM. CDR3 length: 14 amino acids. CDR3 coding DNA: TGTGCCAGCAGTGATAGGATGCGAGGGCTCGAGCAGTACTTC. This gives the protein CASSDRMRGLEQYF.

In DNA form, the CDR3 reads TGTGCCAGCAGCGGGGGGGACAGGTTTGTCGACGAGCAGTACTTC. Its protein product is CASSGGDRFVDEQYF. The chain joins TRBV5-6 to TRBJ2-7, with a tentative D call TRBD1 (8 bases). V lost 4 bases to trimming and J lost 5 bases, with 19 bases between them. The germline gives CDR1 SGHDT, CDR2 YYEEEE. CDR3 length: 15 amino acids.

The chain is built from TRBV9 and TRBJ2-1, with a weak D call TRBD2 (6 bases). The CDR3 runs to 14 residues. Trimming removed 0 bases from V and 5 bases from J, with 9 bases in between. Per germline, CDR1 SGDLS and CDR2 YYNGEE. CDR3 bases: TGTGCCAGCAGCGTAGGGGGCGGGAACAATGAGCAGTTCTTC. Encoded protein: CASSVGGGNNEQFF.

This clone was seen only once. The V gene is TRBV4-2, the J gene TRBJ2-7; the match to TRBD2 covers 9 bases. Looked up from germline, CDR1 is LGHNA and CDR2 is YNFKEQ. The CDR3 is 15 amino acids. The junction had 5 bases not matched to a gene; V was cut back by 4 bases and J by 1 base. CDR3 sequence (DNA): TGTGCCAGCAGCCCAACAACTAGCGGGTCCTACGAGCAGTACTTC. As protein: CASSPTTSGSYEQYF.

The chain joins TRBV6-5 to TRBJ2-6, with no clear D. The CDR3 runs to 15 residues. The germline V gene encodes CDR1 MNHEY and CDR2 SVGAGI. Trimming shortened V by 7 bases and J by 2 bases, and 12 bases separated the two germline ends. The CDR3 nucleotides read TGTGCCAGCACCCTTACGGGTACTGGGGCCAACGTCCTGACTTTC. Its protein is CASTLTGTGANVLTF.

The chain carries TRBV10-3 and TRBJ2-5, with 9 nucleotides matching TRBD1. The DNA end is more similar to TRBJ2-7, so the J call may be wrong. Germline CDR1 ENHRY, CDR2 SYGVKD. The CDR3 sequence is 16 residues long. CDR3 protein: CAISPGQGLLSYEQYF. CDR3 in DNA: TGTGCCATCAGTCCGGGACAGGGCCTGCTGTCCTACGAGCAGTACTTC.

This chain uses TRBV7-2 with TRBJ2-3; D unclear. This CDR3 has 14 amino acids. The germline CDR1 and CDR2 sequences are SGHTA and FQGNSA. Deletions cut 1 base from V and 6 bases from J, with 11 bases between. DNA for the CDR3: TGTGCCAGCAGCTTAGATCGCGAAAAGGATACGCAGTATTTT. Protein: CASSLDREKDTQYF.

The chain joins TRBV28 to TRBJ2-1, with 9 bases matching TRBD1. Trimming removed 0 bases from V and 7 bases from J; junction bases left unmatched: 1. Per germline, CDR1 MDHEN and CDR2 SYDVKM. There are 14 residues in the CDR3. CDR3 region: CASSLWTGGNEQFF. CDR3 DNA: TGTGCCAGCAGTTTATGGACAGGGGGAAATGAGCAGTTCTTC.

V usage is TRBV19 and J usage is TRBJ1-1; no firm D call. The V gene's germline CDR1 is LNHDA and CDR2 SQIVND (reference sequence). The CDR3 length is 13 residues. Trimming shortened V by 5 bases and J by 1 base, and 8 bases separated the two germline ends. The DNA for the CDR3 is TGTGCCAGTAGTTTTGGACCGAACACTGAAGCTTTCTTT. Its translation: CASSFGPNTEAFF.

The CDR3 loop is CASSTGPGQVTGELFF. Here the CDR3 DNA reads TGTGCCAGTAGTACAGGCCCCGGACAGGTCACCGGGGAGCTGTTTTTT. This rearrangement joins TRBV19 to TRBJ2-2, with TRBD1 matching over 7 bases. The germline V gene has CDR1 LNHDA and CDR2 SQIVND (reference sequence). This CDR3 spans 16 amino acids. V shed 4 bases, J shed 4 bases, and the junction held 9 bases outside the gene matches.

This clone was recorded only once. The chain has TRBV7-9 and TRBJ2-3, with 9 bases that match TRBD2. Germline loops: CDR1 SEHNR, CDR2 FQNEAQ (reference sequence). This CDR3 region has 14 residues. The J segment lost 0 bases and the V segment lost 9 bases, leaving 4 bases of the junction unmatched. The DNA for the CDR3 is TGTGCCAGTGCTAGCGGGACTAGCACAGATACGCAGTATTTT. Amino acids: CASASGTSTDTQYF.

V usage is TRBV30 and J usage is TRBJ1-2; D is uncertain. With 0 bases removed from V and 0 bases from J, the gap between germline ends came to 11 bases. Germline assignment: CDR1 GTSNPN and CDR2 SVGIG (reference sequence). CDR3 length: 15 residues. In DNA form, the CDR3 reads TGTGCCTGGAGTGTTGCGTCTGGTCCTAACTATGGCTACACCTTC. Protein product: CAWSVASGPNYGYTF. Filled out from reference TRBV30 and TRBJ1-2, the complete variable domain reads SQTIHQWPATLVQPVGSPLSLECTVEGTSNPNLYWYRQAAGRGLQLLFYSVGIGQISSEVPQNLSASRPQDRQFILSSKKLLLSDSGFYLCAWSVASGPNYGYTFGSGTRLTVV.

This clone occurred once. The J gene is TRBJ1-1, the V gene TRBV19, with D uncertain. The germline gives CDR1 LNHDA, CDR2 SQIVND (reference sequence). V was pared by 9 bases and J by 0 bases, with 14 bases between. This CDR3 is 14 amino acids long. The CDR3 DNA reads as TGTGCCAGCGACAATGGGCTCCTGAACACTGAAGCTTTCTTT. It translates to CASDNGLLNTEAFF.

The chain uses TRBV18 and TRBJ1-2; D is undetermined. The CDR3 extends over 15 amino acids. The V end was cut by 5 bases, the J end by 2 bases, with 15 bases between. Germline loops: CDR1 KGHSH, CDR2 LQKENI. CDR3 DNA: TGTGCCAGCTCATCGCCCCCCCGGGAGAACTATGGCTACACCTTC. Encoded protein: CASSSPPRENYGYTF.

The rearrangement joins TRBV7-6 to TRBJ2-7, with 7 bases aligning to TRBD2. After removal of 5 bases from V and 3 bases from J, the junction contained 4 bases not matched to a gene. Germline V gene sequence: CDR1 SGHVS, CDR2 FNYEAQ. This CDR3 is 13 amino acids long. The DNA for the CDR3 is TGTGCCAGCAGCGTCAGCGGGGACTACGAGCAGTACTTC. Its protein product is CASSVSGDYEQYF.

The rearrangement joins TRBV7-8 to TRBJ2-5; D perhaps matches TRBD2 (6 bases). V was shortened by 6 bases and J by 4 bases, with 24 bases between the two germline ends. Germline CDR1 SGHVS, CDR2 FQNEAQ. CDR3 size: 17 residues. CDR3 in amino acids: CASSTESPGELGETQYF. CDR3 DNA: TGTGCCAGCAGTACTGAGTCTCCGGGAGAGTTAGGAGAGACCCAGTACTTC.

The CDR3 region is CASSLDWASQPQHF. The CDR3 DNA is TGTGCCAGCAGCTTAGATTGGGCGAGCCAGCCCCAGCATTTT. This sequence joins TRBV11-2 and TRBJ1-5; D unresolved. The CDR3 is made up of 14 amino acids. Germline V gives CDR1 SGHAT, CDR2 FQNNGV. Trimming removed 0 bases at V and 7 bases at J, with 10 bases between.

The rearrangement links TRBV5-1 to TRBJ2-1; TRBD2 aligns across 9 bases. Germline values: CDR1 SGHRS, CDR2 YFSETQ. CDR3 length: 20 residues. Trimming took 2 bases from V and 2 from J; bases not matched to a gene: 17. The CDR3 spells CASSFGWGLAGLPTYNEQFF. The CDR3 nucleotides are TGCGCCAGCAGCTTTGGGTGGGGCCTAGCGGGGCTCCCCACCTACAATGAGCAGTTCTTC.

This clone has more than one count but fewer than ten. This chain joins TRBV19 and TRBJ1-5, with D maybe TRBD1 (5 bases). V was shortened by 5 bases and J by 5 bases, with 16 bases between the two germline ends. The CDR3 runs 15 residues. Germline CDR1 reads LNHDA; CDR2 reads SQIVND (reference sequence). This chain's CDR3 is CASSDRDGGDQPQHF. CDR3 coding DNA: TGTGCCAGTAGTGACCGGGACGGCGGTGATCAGCCCCAGCATTTT.

The chain combines TRBV5-4 with TRBJ1-2; D is unclear. Germline CDR1 SGHNT, CDR2 YYREEE (reference sequence). There are 12 residues in the CDR3. The V gene lost 4 bases and the J gene lost 8 bases, with 12 bases spanning the gap. CDR3 in DNA: TGTGCCAGCAGCCTGGACGGTGGGGGCTACACCTTC. It is translated as CASSLDGGGYTF.

Note on this clone: No DNA is shown, since the ends of the CDR3 on it are uncertain; the CDR3 is the one TCRdb lists. The chain links TRBV28 to TRBJ2-7; the tabulated D call, TRBD2, remains unverified against the DNA. Germline V gene sequence: CDR1 MDHEN, CDR2 SYDVKM. The CDR3 adds up to 16 amino acids, both ends counted. This chain's CDR3 is CASSSSLLSGTYEQYF.

V gene TRBV19 combines with J gene TRBJ2-2; D may be TRBD1 (6 bases). The CDR3 spans 14 residues. Trimming shortened V by 6 bases and J by 0 bases, and 8 bases separated the two germline ends. Germline values: CDR1 LNHDA, CDR2 SQIVND (reference sequence). DNA for the CDR3: TGTGCCAGTAGGCCAGGGGCGAACACCGGGGAGCTGTTTTTT. It translates to CASRPGANTGELFF.

J is TRBJ1-1 and V is TRBV15, with D tentatively TRBD1 (6 bases). Trimming cost V 6 bases and J 4 bases, with 12 bases left between them. This CDR3 has 13 residues. Germline CDR1 is LNHNV and CDR2 is YYDKDF (reference sequence). DNA of the CDR3: TGTGCCACCAGAGATGGAGGGGGCACTGAAGCTTTCTTT. The encoded protein is CATRDGGGTEAFF.